Listed below are T cell receptor beta chains from one sample, sequenced in a study of beta chain features in type 1 diabetes. Here immunoSEQ multiplex PCR was the method, and the copy in TCRdb shows in-frame clones only, minus some. The data contain around 500,000 clones, 25% to 35% of them singletons. Sequencing was performed on naive CD4+ T cells from blood. These receptor sequences come from a man aged 18 to 29 in good health. The CDR3 runs from the conserved cysteine through the conserved F or W. The D gene is left open where the match is weak. Rows give clone size only sometimes, using once, few, many, or a class for an expanded clone.

TRBJ1-1,few,TRBD1,TRBV9,CASSAGQGDTEAFF,TGTGCCAGCAGCGCGGGACAGGGGGACACTGAAGCTTTCTTT
TRBJ2-7,-,-,TRBV2,CASTLEARSYEQYF,TGTGCCAGCACCCTTGAGGCACGGAGTTACGAGCAGTACTTC
TRBJ2-1,few,-,TRBV28,CASSEGTRNEQFF,TGTGCCAGCAGTGAAGGGACGCGTAATGAGCAGTTCTTC
TRBJ2-7,-,-,TRBV10-3,CATSGLPYEQYF,TGTGCCACATCTGGGCTCCCCTACGAGCAGTACTTC
TRBJ1-1,few,-,TRBV30,CAWNAGRNTEAFF,TGTGCCTGGAACGCAGGGAGGAACACTGAAGCTTTCTTT
TRBJ2-6,-,-,TRBV30,CAWRPSGANVLTF,TGTGCCTGGAGGCCCTCTGGGGCCAACGTCCTGACTTTC
TRBJ2-1,-,-,TRBV30,CALASSSYNEQFF,TGTGCCTTAGCGAGTAGCTCCTACAATGAGCAGTTCTTC
TRBJ2-3,-,-,TRBV5-5,CASSLLSPDTQYF,TGTGCCAGCAGCTTGTTATCCCCAGATACGCAGTATTTT
TRBJ1-5,-,TRBD1,TRBV4-1,CASSQDSQGAFQPQHF,TGCGCCAGCAGCCAAGATTCGCAGGGGGCATTTCAGCCCCAGCATTTT
TRBJ1-5,-,-,TRBV15,CATSRGGEGQPQHF,TGTGCCACCAGCAGAGGGGGCGAGGGTCAGCCCCAGCATTTT
TRBJ2-7,-,TRBD1,TRBV5-1,CASSPGQGVNEQYF,TGCGCCAGCAGCCCAGGACAGGGGGTCAACGAGCAGTACTTC
TRBJ2-5,few,-,TRBV10-3,CASKSRETQYF,TGTGCCAGCAAGAGTCGAGAGACCCAGTACTTC
TRBJ2-5,-,-,TRBV29-1,CSVAPGEKRRGETQYF,TGCAGCGTTGCCCCCGGTGAGAAGCGTCGAGGGGAGACCCAGTACTTC
TRBJ2-7,few,-,TRBV7-2,CASSLVWLGSYEQYF,TGTGCCAGCAGCTTAGTCTGGCTGGGTTCCTACGAGCAGTACTTC
TRBJ2-3,-,TRBD1,TRBV5-4,CASTPDRGTDTQYF,TGTGCCAGCACCCCGGACAGGGGAACAGATACGCAGTATTTT
TRBJ2-3,-,TRBD2,TRBV25-1,CASRPLAGGTDTQYF,TGTGCCAGCAGGCCACTAGCGGGAGGCACAGATACGCAGTATTTT
TRBJ1-3,-,TRBD1,TRBV10-3,CAISGLKKGAESGNTIYF,TGTGCCATCAGTGGTTTGAAGAAGGGGGCAGAGTCTGGAAACACCATATATTTT
TRBJ1-5,-,-,TRBV6-1,CASSVKDTDQPQHF,TGTGCCAGCAGTGTAAAGGACACCGATCAGCCCCAGCATTTT
TRBJ2-7,once,-,TRBV7-2,CASTKSGTLSYEQYF,TGTGCCAGCACCAAAAGTGGCACCTTGTCCTACGAGCAGTACTTC
TRBJ2-5,-,-,TRBV30,CAWSLGGEETQYF,TGTGCCTGGAGTCTTGGCGGGGAAGAGACCCAGTACTTC
TRBJ2-5,-,-,TRBV13,CASTQQGRQETQYF,TGTGCCAGCACCCAACAAGGGAGGCAAGAGACCCAGTACTTC
TRBJ2-1,few,TRBD2,TRBV4-3,CASSQDGLAADRYNEQFF,TGCGCCAGCAGCCAAGATGGACTAGCGGCCGACCGTTACAATGAGCAGTTCTTC
TRBJ2-5,-,TRBD1,TRBV25-1,CASSGLGQGDETQYF,TGTGCCAGCAGTGGATTGGGACAGGGTGACGAGACCCAGTACTTC
TRBJ2-5,-,-,TRBV27,CASGVRGETQYF,TGTGCCAGCGGCGTAAGGGGGGAGACCCAGTACTTC
TRBJ2-1,few,-,TRBV15,CATSRDVGDNEQFF,TGTGCCACCAGCAGAGATGTGGGGGATAATGAGCAGTTCTTC
TRBJ2-1,few,-,TRBV10-3,CAITEDGGLNNEQFF,TGTGCCATAACTGAGGACGGAGGACTCAACAATGAGCAGTTCTTC
TRBJ2-3,-,-,TRBV20-1,CSAIGISAQYF,TGCAGTGCCATTGGGATCTCGGCGCAGTATTTT
TRBJ2-1,-,-,TRBV15,CATSRPTLATWGYNEQFF,TGTGCCACCAGCCGGCCGACTTTAGCAACGTGGGGATACAATGAGCAGTTCTTC
TRBJ2-7,-,TRBD2,TRBV16,CASSPRGGHRTYEQYF,TGTGCCAGCAGCCCCCGGGGAGGGCACCGTACCTACGAGCAGTACTTC
TRBJ2-4,-,-,TRBV11-2,CASSSPREGYRTF,TGTGCCAGCTCCTCGCCCAGAGAGGGATACCGGACCTTC
TRBJ2-5,-,-,TRBV28,CASSPRFRGQETQYF,TGTGCCAGCAGTCCCCGTTTTCGGGGGCAAGAGACCCAGTACTTC
TRBJ2-2,few,-,TRBV4-1,CASSQEPNTGELFF,TGCGCCAGCAGCCAAGAACCGAACACCGGGGAGCTGTTTTTT
TRBJ2-3,-,-,TRBV30,CAWSVLAGRTDTQYF,TGTGCCTGGAGTGTACTCGCAGGCCGGACAGATACGCAGTATTTT
TRBJ1-1,few,-,TRBV7-2,CASSLSPGYTEAFF,TGTGCCAGCAGCTTAAGTCCAGGGTACACTGAAGCTTTCTTT
TRBJ2-1,-,TRBD2,TRBV7-4,CASSPRTSGSYNEQFF,TGTGCCAGCAGCCCCAGGACTAGCGGGTCCTACAATGAGCAGTTCTTC
TRBJ2-1,few,-,TRBV6-4,CASSDSWGNEQFF,TGTGCCAGCAGTGACTCTTGGGGCAATGAGCAGTTCTTC
TRBJ1-2,-,TRBD1,TRBV6-6,CASTSGGQGYTF,TGTGCCAGCACCTCAGGGGGACAAGGCTACACCTTC
TRBJ2-6,few,-,TRBV7-2,CASSLNGPQSGANVLTF,TGTGCCAGCAGCTTAAACGGGCCACAATCTGGGGCCAACGTCCTGACTTTC
TRBJ2-2,few,-,TRBV5-1,CASSLEKAGELFF,TGCGCCAGCAGCTTGGAGAAGGCCGGGGAGCTGTTTTTT
TRBJ1-1,-,TRBD1,TRBV30,CALGQGRDLGTEAFF,TGTGCCTTGGGACAGGGAAGAGATCTGGGCACTGAAGCTTTCTTT
TRBJ2-7,-,TRBD2,TRBV6-5,CASGEAGSSYEQYF,TGTGCCAGCGGGGAAGCGGGGAGCTCCTACGAGCAGTACTTC
TRBJ2-7,-,-,TRBV28,CASSALRSSYEQYF,TGTGCCAGCAGTGCACTACGGAGCTCCTACGAGCAGTACTTC
TRBJ2-1,few,-,TRBV25-1,CASSEGAPDEQFF,TGTGCCAGCAGTGAAGGGGCCCCAGACGAGCAGTTCTTC
TRBJ2-1,few,-,TRBV29-1,CSVGVGPGLSYNEQFF,TGCAGCGTTGGAGTGGGTCCAGGGCTATCCTACAATGAGCAGTTCTTC